This passage covers 15 T cell receptor beta chains from one sample sequenced in a study of blood T cell repertoires in COVID-19. Clones were read by immunoSEQ multiplex PCR, and TCRdb kept only the in-frame ones, dropping some. The sample consists of around 86,000 clones, about 85% of them appearing once. The sequenced sample consisted of peripheral blood. The receptors shown here come from a human donor in a cohort sampled during active COVID-19.

V is TRBV19 and J is TRBJ2-2; 7 bases agree with TRBD1. Germline lookup yields CDR1 LNHDA and CDR2 SQIVND (reference sequence). Unmatched junction bases numbered 5, after V lost 7 bases and J lost 0 bases. This CDR3 comprises 15 residues. The CDR3 here is CASTGGTANTGELFF. The CDR3 DNA reads TGTGCCAGTACAGGTGGGACAGCGAACACCGGGGAGCTGTTTTTT.

The rearrangement joins TRBV29-1 to TRBJ2-1; the match to TRBD2 covers 8 bases. Germline V gene sequence: CDR1 SQVTM, CDR2 ANQGSEA. This CDR3 region has 17 residues. With 8 bases clipped from V and 2 bases from J, the junction kept 17 bases outside the gene matches. CDR3 coding DNA: TGCAGCCTCGACGGACTAGCCGAGCACCCGCCCTACAATGAGCAGTTCTTC. It translates to CSLDGLAEHPPYNEQFF.

V gene TRBV28 combines with J gene TRBJ1-1; TRBD1 matches 7 bases. CDR1 is MDHEN and CDR2 is SYDVKM in the germline V gene. Losses at the gene ends were 6 bases for V and 1 base for J; bases not matched to a gene: 8. The CDR3 runs 15 residues. CDR3 coding DNA: TGTGCCAGCAGCGCTACAACAGGGGCGAACACTGAAGCTTTCTTT. Residues: CASSATTGANTEAFF.

The V call is TRBV5-4, the J call TRBJ2-3; 8 nucleotides match TRBD2. V lost 4 bases and J lost 3; bases outside the gene matches: 7. CDR1 and CDR2 from the germline V gene are SGHNT and YYREEE (reference sequence). The CDR3 covers 15 residues. The CDR3 region is CASSPAGDGTDTQYF. Here the CDR3 DNA reads TGTGCCAGCAGCCCAGCGGGAGATGGGACAGATACGCAGTATTTT.

The V gene is TRBV4-3, the J gene TRBJ2-2, with 7 bases that match TRBD2. The germline CDR1 and CDR2 sequences are LGHNA and YSLEER. V dropped 4 bases and J dropped 7; count of bases not matched to a gene: 9. CDR3 length: 15 amino acids. CDR3 in amino acids: CASSLGAGEDGELFF. The CDR3 DNA is TGCGCCAGCAGCCTCGGGGCGGGAGAGGACGGGGAGCTGTTTTTT.

This clone was counted a few times. The chain combines TRBV4-2 with TRBJ2-7; D is possibly TRBD1 (6 bases). V gave up 4 bases and J gave up 3 bases, with 16 bases separating them. Germline V gene lookup returns CDR1 LGHNA and CDR2 YNFKEQ. This CDR3 region has 15 residues. This CDR3 reads CASSPTGQSLYEQYF. The CDR3 coding sequence is TGTGCCAGCAGCCCCACAGGGCAATCACTCTACGAGCAGTACTTC.

The chain combines TRBV4-1 with TRBJ1-5; D is unclear. Per germline, CDR1 MGHRA and CDR2 YSYEKL. Between the trimmed V and J ends, which lost 0 bases and 5 bases, there was a span of 5 bases. This CDR3 has 13 amino acids. This CDR3 is CASSQDLYQPQHF. CDR3 DNA sequence: TGCGCCAGCAGCCAAGATCTATATCAGCCCCAGCATTTT.

This clone has a handful of counts. The chain has TRBV3-1 (or the pseudogene TRBV3-2) and TRBJ2-7; D remains unclear. Trimming pared 1 base from V and 6 bases from J, leaving 10 bases between. Germline CDR1 reads LGHDT; CDR2 reads YNNKEL (reference sequence). The CDR3 loop spans 13 amino acids. The CDR3 region has the DNA TGTGCCAGCAGCCAAGGTGGCTCCCTCGAGCAGTACTTC. Protein sequence: CASSQGGSLEQYF.

V gene TRBV2 combines with J gene TRBJ2-5; 12 positions agree with TRBD2. Trimming took 0 bases from V and 5 from J; bases not matched to a gene: 1. In germline, CDR1 is SNHLY, CDR2 FYNNEI. This CDR3 region has 15 residues. The CDR3, as DNA: TGTGCCAGCAGTGAAGCGGGACTAGCGGGCGAGACCCAGTACTTC. Its translation: CASSEAGLAGETQYF.

The rearrangement links TRBV7-2 to TRBJ2-1; TRBD1 aligns across 9 bases. Unmatched junction bases numbered 9, after V lost 1 base and J lost 2 bases. Germline CDR1 and CDR2: SGHTA and FQGNSA. This CDR3 is built from 18 residues. This CDR3 reads CASSLGPPRDRAYNEQFF. For the CDR3, the DNA is TGTGCCAGCAGCTTAGGCCCCCCCCGGGACAGGGCCTACAATGAGCAGTTCTTC.

This chain links TRBV9 with TRBJ2-2; TRBD1 might be the D (6 bases). The V end lost 3 bases, the J end lost 5 bases, and 11 bases lay between the germline ends. The CDR3 runs to 14 residues. The germline V gene encodes CDR1 SGDLS and CDR2 YYNGEE. The CDR3 DNA is TGTGCCAGCAGCGCCTTCAGGGGAACCGGGGAGCTGTTTTTT. The encoded protein is CASSAFRGTGELFF.

The V and J genes are TRBV10-1 and TRBJ1-4; TRBD1 agrees at 8 bases. With V trimmed by 0 bases and J by 7 bases, 7 bases remained unmatched. The CDR3 is 16 residues long. Looked up from germline, CDR1 is WNHNN and CDR2 is SYGVQD (reference sequence). CDR3 coding DNA: TGCGCCAGCAGTGAGTCGGACAGGGCCGAAGGTGAAAAACTGTTTTTT. It yields the protein CASSESDRAEGEKLFF.

The gene calls are TRBV7-3 and TRBJ2-3, with a tentative D call TRBD2 (7 bases). This CDR3 has 15 residues. Germline CDR1 is SGHTA and CDR2 is FQGTGA. Trimming stripped 2 bases from V and 2 bases from J, with 11 bases between. DNA of the CDR3: TGTGCCAGCAGCTTAGACCGGGGGGCCACAGATACGCAGTATTTT. This sequence encodes CASSLDRGATDTQYF. The whole variable domain, filled in from reference TRBV7-3 and TRBJ2-3, reads GAGVSQTPSNKVTEKGKYVELRCDPISGHTALYWYRQSLGQGPEFLIYFQGTGAADDSGLPNDRFFAVRPEGSVSTLKIQRTERGDSAVYLCASSLDRGATDTQYFGPGTRLTVL.

This chain uses TRBV5-1 with TRBJ2-5; the match to TRBD1 covers 7 bases. The CDR3 extends over 14 amino acids. The trim removed 0 bases at V and 4 bases at J, leaving 3 bases unmatched. Germline assignment: CDR1 SGHRS and CDR2 YFSETQ. The CDR3 reads CASSLEAGGETQYF. The CDR3 bases are TGCGCCAGCAGCTTGGAGGCAGGGGGAGAGACCCAGTACTTC.

J is TRBJ2-3 and V is TRBV2; no reliable D call. This CDR3 region has 10 residues. Trimming left V 11 bases short and J 6 bases short, with 9 bases between. Germline V lookup: CDR1 SNHLY, CDR2 FYNNEI. CDR3 in amino acids: CASARDTQYF. The DNA for the CDR3 is TGTGCCTCTGCTAGGGATACGCAGTATTTT.